This T cell receptor (beta chain) originates from a study of neurological immune-mediated disorders. This clonotype was counted ten times or more. Antigen specificity is unknown. TCRdb reprocessed the 5' RACE reads via MiXCR and lists one record per CDR3 protein. This table has roughly 66,000 distinct CDR3 sequences, 4.5% to 6% appearing once. Study-wide points: TCR-beta repertoires seemed private in all groups, with no expanded CDR3 amino acid sequences shared.

Germline V CDR1 and CDR2: WSHSY, SAAADI. With V trimmed by 3 bases and J by 0 bases, 4 bases remained unmatched. The CDR3 runs 16 residues. This clonotype originated in a woman in her 70s with multiple sclerosis. The rearrangement joins TRBV10-2 to TRBJ2-2, with TRBD2 identical over 7 bases. Specimen: PBMCs. As DNA, the CDR3 is TGCGCCAGCAGTGATAGGCTAGCGGCGAACACCGGGGAGCTGTTTTTT. Translating gives CASSDRLAANTGELFF.